The 30 T cell receptor beta chains presented below share a single source sample, sequenced in a study of regulatory T cells in long-lasting Graves disease. To make TCR beta libraries, researchers used iRepertoire HTBI primers and Arm-PCR of CDR3 regions. A single record per CDR3 protein comes from TCRdb applying MiXCR to the multiplex PCR reads. The profile shows about half a million distinct CDR3 sequences, roughly 23% of them singletons. As to time point: persistent/refractory GD, antithyroid drugs over 5 years with positive TRAb. RNA extracted from PBMCs served as the sequencing template. Sequencing was performed on peripheral blood mononuclear cells (PBMCs), taken when the disease was refractory, from a patient treated with antithyroid drugs. These receptor sequences come from a female donor with Graves disease.

The table lists this clonotype with many counts. This sequence joins TRBV6-1 and TRBJ1-2, with a tentative D call TRBD1 (5 bases). This CDR3 has 13 amino acids. Germline-derived CDR1 and CDR2 are MNHNS and SASEGT. The V gene lost 5 bases and the J gene lost 4 bases, with 11 bases spanning the gap. CDR3 bases: TGTGCCAGCAGTCGTACAGGACCCTATGGCTACACCTTC. This gives the protein CASSRTGPYGYTF.

This clonotype was counted ten times or more. Sequence at one end of the junction differs from germline and may be a read error. DNA of the CDR3: TGCGCCGTAGGGGGTGGGGGGGAAGAGACCCAGTACTTC. It yields the protein CAVGGGGEETQYF. The chain recombines TRBV6-1 with TRBJ2-5, with D perhaps matching TRBD2 (7 bases). The CDR3 is 13 residues long. Germline assignment: CDR1 MNHNS and CDR2 SASEGT.

In this sample, this clonotype turned up a few times. The junction departs from germline at one end; a sequencing error may be responsible. The chain recombines TRBV7-7 with TRBJ2-5, with D perhaps TRBD2 (6 bases). Germline CDR1 SSHAT, CDR2 FNYEAQ (reference sequence). The CDR3 has 15 residues. CDR3 protein: CASSLGGQVQETQYF. The CDR3 DNA reads as TGTGCTAGCAGCTTAGGAGGGCAGGTCCAAGAGACCCAGTACTTC.

This chain uses TRBV27 with TRBJ2-6; tentative D call: TRBD1 (5 bases). This CDR3 region has 16 residues. Trimming shortened V by 5 bases and J by 0 bases, and 11 bases separated the two germline ends. The germline gives CDR1 MNHEY, CDR2 SMNVEV (reference sequence). The CDR3 here is CASSPTGTSGANVLTF. The CDR3, as DNA: TGTGCCAGCAGTCCCACAGGAACCTCTGGGGCCAACGTCCTGACTTTC.

The rearrangement joins TRBV2 to TRBJ2-3, with 10 bases that match TRBD1. This CDR3 region has 15 residues. V shed 8 bases, J shed 1 base, and the junction held 6 bases outside the gene matches. CDR1 and CDR2 (germline): SNHLY, FYNNEI. This CDR3 is CASGRQGARTDTQYF. Written as DNA, the CDR3 is TGTGCCAGCGGTAGACAGGGGGCACGCACAGATACGCAGTATTTT.

This chain joins TRBV2 and TRBJ2-3; D remains unclear. Germline CDR1 reads SNHLY; CDR2 reads FYNNEI. V was pared by 3 bases and J by 4 bases, with 8 bases between. The CDR3 has 13 amino acids. Written as DNA, the CDR3 is TGTGCCAGCAGTGAGATCGGGCCAGATACGCAGTATTTT. Protein: CASSEIGPDTQYF.

As for this clonotype: A much bigger clone sits one base away, suggesting this may be a read error. This rearrangement joins TRBV28 to TRBJ1-2; weak D call: TRBD1 (5 bases). The CDR3 has 14 amino acids. The V gene's germline CDR1 is MDHEN and CDR2 SYDVKM. Written as DNA, the CDR3 is TGTGCCAGCAGAGAATCGGGACCCAGACAAGGCTACATCTTC. This codes for CASRESGPRQGYIF.

This clonotype was seen many times. The rearrangement uses TRBV28 and TRBJ1-5; D gene uncertain. This CDR3 is 14 amino acids long. Germline V gene lookup returns CDR1 MDHEN and CDR2 SYDVKM. Trimming removed 2 bases at V and 11 bases at J, with 16 bases between. CDR3 protein: CASSLRARSRTQHF. The CDR3 DNA reads as TGTGCCAGCAGTTTAAGGGCACGTAGTAGGACCCAGCATTTT.

This chain joins TRBV7-2 and TRBJ1-2; no clear D gene. The CDR3 covers 13 residues. CDR1 and CDR2 from the germline V gene are SGHTA and FQGNSA. V was cut by 4 bases and J by 5 bases, with 11 bases left in between. The CDR3 loop is CASSSPPVYGYTF. The CDR3 nucleotides read TGTGCCAGCAGCTCTCCCCCAGTTTATGGCTACACCTTC.

The table lists this clonotype with many counts. The chain links TRBV28 to TRBJ2-7; the D call may be TRBD1 or TRBD2 (6 bases each). V lost 5 bases and J lost 3, with 23 bases in between. The CDR3 has 17 amino acids. CDR1 MDHEN and CDR2 SYDVKM come from the germline V gene. As DNA, the CDR3 is TGTGCCAGCAGTCAAGGACAGTACCTAAGCGGGTACTACGAGCAGTACTTC. Translating gives CASSQGQYLSGYYEQYF.

This clonotype was recorded many times. The chain joins TRBV6-1 to TRBJ2-7, with D possibly TRBD1 on 6 matching bases. CDR1 and CDR2 (germline): MNHNS, SASEGT. The CDR3 loop spans 13 amino acids. V lost 6 bases and J lost 4, with 13 bases in between. In DNA form, the CDR3 reads TGTGCCAGCAGCCGGGACACCGCTTACGAGCAGTACTTC. This codes for CASSRDTAYEQYF.

This clonotype was observed at least ten times. The chain uses TRBV12-3 or TRBV12-4 and TRBJ1-2; D ambiguous. The V end lost 6 bases, the J end lost 5 bases, and 13 bases lay between the germline ends. The CDR3 has 13 residues. The DNA for the CDR3 is TGTGCCAGCAGCCTGACTGGATTATATGGCTACACCTTC. Its protein is CASSLTGLYGYTF.

This clonotype was counted many times. This rearrangement joins TRBV28 to TRBJ1-2, with D possibly TRBD1 on 6 matching bases. The V gene lost 6 bases and the J gene lost 7 bases, with 15 bases spanning the gap. The germline V gene has CDR1 MDHEN and CDR2 SYDVKM. CDR3 length equals 13 residues. The CDR3 spells CASSHGGARGYTF. Here the CDR3 DNA reads TGTGCCAGCAGCCACGGGGGGGCGCGTGGCTACACCTTC.

J is TRBJ1-1 and V is TRBV7-3; D might be TRBD1 (6 bases). V lost 5 bases, J lost 1 base, and 17 bases lay in between. Germline loops: CDR1 SGHTA, CDR2 FQGTGA. The CDR3 sequence is 16 residues long. CDR3 protein: CASSPEGVLENTEAFF. In nucleotides, the CDR3 is TGTGCCAGCAGCCCTGAGGGGGTTCTGGAGAACACTGAAGCTTTCTTT.

The sample holds many counts of this clonotype. J is TRBJ2-7 and V is TRBV7-9; D is perhaps TRBD1 (7 bases). With 2 bases removed from V and 4 bases from J, the gap between germline ends came to 21 bases. The CDR3 runs 17 residues. CDR1 is SEHNR and CDR2 is FQNEAQ in the germline V gene (reference sequence). This CDR3 is CASSLLGGQDGGYEQYF. The CDR3 coding sequence is TGTGCCAGCAGCTTATTGGGCGGACAGGATGGGGGGTACGAGCAGTACTTC.

The sample holds many counts of this clonotype. V usage is TRBV20-1 and J usage is TRBJ1-1; possible D gene TRBD1, 6 bases. The CDR3 is made up of 13 amino acids. V was shortened by 2 bases and J by 5 bases, with 12 bases between the two germline ends. The germline CDR1 and CDR2 sequences are DFQATT and SNEGSKA (reference sequence). CDR3 nucleotides: TGCAGTGCTAGACGGGGGGCGCAGACTGAAGCTTTCTTT. This sequence encodes CSARRGAQTEAFF.

The J gene is TRBJ2-3, the V gene TRBV28, with 7 positions matching TRBD1. From germline, CDR1 is MDHEN and CDR2 SYDVKM. V trimming: 3 bases; J trimming: 1 base; junction bases outside the gene matches: 7. The CDR3 has 16 amino acids. The CDR3 is CASSFRGTAGTDTQYF. CDR3 coding DNA: TGTGCCAGCAGTTTCCGAGGGACAGCCGGCACAGATACGCAGTATTTT.

This clonotype turned up a few times. The rearrangement links TRBV25-1 to TRBJ2-7; no clear D gene. V dropped 3 bases and J dropped 9 bases, with 9 bases sitting between them. Germline CDR1 is MGHDK and CDR2 is SYGVNS. The CDR3 runs 11 residues. The CDR3: CASSDTVGQYF. CDR3 in DNA: TGTGCCAGCAGTGACACAGTGGGGCAGTACTTC.

As to this clonotype: Germline and junction disagree at one end, which may indicate a read error. This rearrangement joins TRBV20-1 to TRBJ1-2, with D unclear. Germline CDR1 is DFQATT and CDR2 is SNEGSKA (reference sequence). The CDR3 length is 12 residues. The CDR3 DNA reads TGCAGTGCTAGAGGACCGTTAGGGTCTGTAGCCTTC. This translates into CSARGPLGSVAF.

This clonotype showed up many times. The V and J genes are TRBV29-1 and TRBJ1-4, with D hard to call. Germline V CDR1 and CDR2: SQVTM, ANQGSEA. The CDR3 extends over 13 amino acids. With 5 bases removed from V and 3 bases from J, the gap between germline ends came to 10 bases. The CDR3 spells CSVSNGANEKLFF. The CDR3 DNA reads as TGCAGCGTTTCGAATGGGGCTAATGAAAAACTGTTTTTT.

This clonotype was detected many times. V gene TRBV11-2 combines with J gene TRBJ2-7; no firm D call. In germline, CDR1 is SGHAT, CDR2 FQNNGV. The CDR3 contains 11 residues. V was cut by 2 bases and J by 7 bases, with 6 bases left in between. The CDR3 reads CASSLRSEQYF. The CDR3 DNA reads TGTGCCAGCAGCTTAAGGAGTGAGCAGTACTTC.

V and J are TRBV10-2 and TRBJ2-1; D not certain. CDR3 size: 15 residues. Per germline, CDR1 WSHSY and CDR2 SAAADI. V was shortened by 3 bases and J by 0 bases, with 9 bases between the two germline ends. The CDR3 nucleotides read TGCGCCAGCAGTGACGCCCCTAGCTCCTACAATGAGCAGTTCTTC. This codes for CASSDAPSSYNEQFF.

The chain is built from TRBV20-1 and TRBJ1-6, with 7 positions matching TRBD1. The CDR3 sequence is 13 residues long. From germline, CDR1 is DFQATT and CDR2 SNEGSKA (reference sequence). After removal of 5 bases from V and 7 bases from J, the junction contained 5 bases not matched to a gene. In DNA, the CDR3 is TGCAGTGCTGAGACAGGGTGGAATTCACCCCTCCACTTT. Its protein is CSAETGWNSPLHF.

The rearrangement uses TRBV19 and TRBJ1-6; D is ambiguous. This CDR3 spans 16 amino acids. CDR1 is LNHDA, CDR2 SQIVND, per germline (reference sequence). The V and J ends lost 6 bases and 0 bases respectively, with 12 bases between them. DNA for the CDR3: TGTGCCAGTAGCGGACCCCTGAGCTCCTATAATTCACCCCTCCACTTT. This sequence encodes CASSGPLSSYNSPLHF.

This clonotype was seen a handful of times. The gene calls are TRBV19 and TRBJ1-2; D uncertain. The CDR3 consists of 14 residues. The ends were cut back, 7 bases at V and 0 bases at J, with 12 bases in the middle. The germline CDR1 and CDR2 sequences are LNHDA and SQIVND (reference sequence). The CDR3 DNA follows: TGTGCCAGTACACCGACACCGCCTAACTATGGCTACACCTTC. As protein: CASTPTPPNYGYTF.

This clonotype was counted ten times or more. The CDR3 reads CASRTSGTYANTGELFF. In DNA, the CDR3 is TGTGCCTCCAGGACTAGCGGGACCTACGCGAACACCGGGGAGCTGTTTTTT. This chain connects TRBV27 to TRBJ2-2, with 12 bases that match TRBD2. The germline gives CDR1 MNHEY, CDR2 SMNVEV (reference sequence). V was clipped by 11 bases and J by 0 bases; unmatched bases: 10. The CDR3 contains 17 residues.

This clonotype was observed many times. This rearrangement joins TRBV27 to TRBJ1-1, with D perhaps matching TRBD1 (5 bases). Trimming removed 3 bases from V and 1 base from J, with 12 bases in between. Germline CDR1 is MNHEY and CDR2 is SMNVEV (reference sequence). The CDR3 sequence is 15 residues long. The chain's CDR3 is CASSLRGIRNTEAFF. CDR3 DNA sequence: TGTGCCAGCAGTTTGAGGGGCATCAGGAACACTGAAGCTTTCTTT.

The rearrangement joins TRBV25-1 to TRBJ2-5; 7 nucleotides align to TRBD2. This CDR3 is 16 amino acids long. Trimming removed 5 bases from V and 2 bases from J; junction bases left unmatched: 11. The germline gives CDR1 MGHDK, CDR2 SYGVNS. CDR3 nucleotide sequence: TGTGCCAGCAGTTTTCCCGGGACTATATTTCAAGAGACCCAGTACTTC. Amino acids: CASSFPGTIFQETQYF.

The gene calls are TRBV6-5 and TRBJ1-1; D is uncertain. Germline V gene sequence: CDR1 MNHEY, CDR2 SVGAGI. Trimming removed 4 bases at V and 8 bases at J, with 20 bases between. The CDR3 sequence is 15 residues long. CDR3 protein: CASSCPVRRPHEAFF. DNA of the CDR3: TGTGCCAGCAGTTGCCCGGTGCGTCGCCCTCACGAAGCTTTCTTT.

Many counts were recorded for this clonotype. The gene calls are TRBV7-2 and TRBJ2-7; D may be TRBD1 (6 bases). CDR3 size: 14 residues. Germline V lookup: CDR1 SGHTA, CDR2 FQGNSA. Trimming took 5 bases from V and 9 from J, leaving 20 bases between them. Here the CDR3 DNA reads TGTGCCAGCAGCGGTCAGGGGTCCCCCGACCCGCAGTACTTC. It yields the protein CASSGQGSPDPQYF.